This is a list of T cell receptor beta chains from one sample in a study of cytomegalovirus exposure and HLA in healthy donors. Method: immunoSEQ multiplex PCR; TCRdb's copy keeps in-frame clones and lacks some. In the table there are about 250,000 clones, roughly 70% of which are singletons. Sequenced input: PBMCs. These receptors were obtained from a female donor in good health and CMV-seronegative. Each CDR3 is given with its conserved first and last residue. The D gene is left open where the match is weak. Expanded clones are given a class, and other clones once, few, many or no size at all.

abundance: -; j_gene: TRBJ2-7; d_gene: TRBD2; v_gene: TRBV27; CDR3aa: CASTSYSGTNYEQYF; CDR3nt: TGTGCCAGCACCTCATACAGCGGGACGAACTACGAGCAGTACTTC
abundance: few; j_gene: TRBJ2-5; d_gene: -; v_gene: TRBV7-2; CDR3aa: CASSLVGGAAETQYF; CDR3nt: TGTGCCAGCAGCTTGGTGGGGGGAGCGGCTGAGACCCAGTACTTC
abundance: -; j_gene: TRBJ2-7; d_gene: TRBD1; v_gene: TRBV6-5; CDR3aa: CASRDTGGWSYEQYF; CDR3nt: TGTGCCAGCAGAGATACAGGGGGCTGGTCCTACGAGCAGTACTTC
abundance: -; j_gene: TRBJ1-1; d_gene: -; v_gene: TRBV6-4; CDR3aa: CASSDSAGGEAFF; CDR3nt: TGTGCCAGCAGTGACTCAGCGGGGGGTGAAGCTTTCTTT
abundance: -; j_gene: TRBJ1-3; d_gene: -; v_gene: TRBV6-6; CDR3aa: CASSYGGDSGNTIYF; CDR3nt: TGTGCCAGCAGTTACGGGGGGGACTCTGGAAACACCATATATTTT
abundance: -; j_gene: TRBJ2-1; d_gene: -; v_gene: TRBV2; CDR3aa: CASSDTGGGEQFF; CDR3nt: TGTGCCAGCAGTGACACTGGGGGCGGTGAGCAGTTCTTC
abundance: -; j_gene: TRBJ2-1; d_gene: -; v_gene: TRBV28; CDR3aa: CASSLLGASSYNEQFF; CDR3nt: TGTGCCAGCAGTTTATTGGGGGCAAGCTCCTACAATGAGCAGTTCTTC
abundance: -; j_gene: TRBJ1-4; d_gene: TRBD1; v_gene: TRBV7-8; CDR3aa: CASSPRDSLAEKLFF; CDR3nt: TGTGCCAGCAGCCCCCGGGACAGTTTGGCGGAAAAACTGTTTTTT
abundance: few; j_gene: TRBJ1-1; d_gene: -; v_gene: TRBV29-1; CDR3aa: CSAKDSSNTEAFF; CDR3nt: TGCAGCGCGAAGGACAGCTCGAACACTGAAGCTTTCTTT
abundance: -; j_gene: TRBJ2-3; d_gene: TRBD2; v_gene: TRBV7-2; CDR3aa: CASSLEPPSGRGTDTQYF; CDR3nt: TGTGCCAGCAGCTTAGAGCCGCCGAGCGGGAGGGGCACAGATACGCAGTATTTT
abundance: -; j_gene: TRBJ2-3; d_gene: -; v_gene: TRBV7-8; CDR3aa: CASSLEGGGTDTQYF; CDR3nt: TGTGCCAGCAGCTTAGAAGGGGGGGGCACAGATACGCAGTATTTT
abundance: -; j_gene: TRBJ1-3; d_gene: -; v_gene: TRBV6-5; CDR3aa: CASSYDAASSGNTIYF; CDR3nt: TGTGCCAGCAGTTACGACGCGGCGAGCTCTGGAAACACCATATATTTT
abundance: -; j_gene: TRBJ1-2; d_gene: -; v_gene: TRBV30; CDR3aa: CACPRRAANYGYTF; CDR3nt: TGTGCCTGCCCCCGGAGGGCCGCTAACTATGGCTACACCTTC
abundance: once; j_gene: TRBJ2-2; d_gene: TRBD2; v_gene: TRBV5-1; CDR3aa: CASSLPAGGTGELFF; CDR3nt: TGCGCCAGCAGCTTGCCAGCGGGAGGAACCGGGGAGCTGTTTTTT
abundance: -; j_gene: TRBJ1-5; d_gene: -; v_gene: TRBV2; CDR3aa: CASSAGRWRPQHF; CDR3nt: TGTGCCAGCAGTGCCGGGAGGTGGCGGCCCCAGCATTTT
abundance: once; j_gene: TRBJ1-5; d_gene: TRBD1; v_gene: TRBV6-5; CDR3aa: CASSQDRGHRQPQHF; CDR3nt: TGTGCCAGCAGTCAGGACAGGGGGCATCGTCAGCCCCAGCATTTT
abundance: -; j_gene: TRBJ2-1; d_gene: TRBD2; v_gene: TRBV5-4; CDR3aa: CASSLGGASGSGEQFF; CDR3nt: TGTGCCAGCAGCTTGGGAGGGGCTAGCGGGAGTGGTGAGCAGTTCTTC
abundance: -; j_gene: TRBJ2-7; d_gene: TRBD2; v_gene: TRBV28; CDR3aa: CASRPSGRAYEQYF; CDR3nt: TGTGCCAGCAGACCTAGCGGGAGGGCCTACGAGCAGTACTTC
abundance: -; j_gene: TRBJ2-6; d_gene: TRBD1; v_gene: TRBV19; CDR3aa: CASSTTGPGANVLTF; CDR3nt: TGTGCCAGTAGTACGACAGGGCCCGGGGCCAACGTCCTGACTTTC
abundance: -; j_gene: TRBJ2-1; d_gene: -; v_gene: TRBV4-2; CDR3aa: CASSQDRQAYNEQFF; CDR3nt: TGTGCCAGCAGCCAAGATCGGCAGGCCTACAATGAGCAGTTCTTC
abundance: few; j_gene: TRBJ2-7; d_gene: TRBD2; v_gene: TRBV7-9; CDR3aa: CSSSGGLAKIYEQYF; CDR3nt: TGTTCCAGCAGCGGGGGACTAGCTAAGATATACGAGCAGTACTTC
abundance: once; j_gene: TRBJ1-4; d_gene: TRBD1; v_gene: TRBV28; CDR3aa: CASSLGSGTGILEEKLFF; CDR3nt: TGTGCCAGCAGTTTAGGGTCCGGGACAGGGATTTTAGAAGAAAAACTGTTTTTT
abundance: -; j_gene: TRBJ2-1; d_gene: TRBD2; v_gene: TRBV2; CDR3aa: CASSEIAGGATNEQFF; CDR3nt: TGTGCCAGCAGTGAAATAGCGGGAGGCGCGACGAATGAGCAGTTCTTC
abundance: few; j_gene: TRBJ1-2; d_gene: -; v_gene: TRBV9; CDR3aa: CASSVIGGYGYTF; CDR3nt: TGTGCCAGCAGCGTTATTGGGGGGTATGGCTACACCTTC
abundance: -; j_gene: TRBJ2-3; d_gene: TRBD2; v_gene: TRBV4-1; CDR3aa: CASSQDGGRTDTQYF; CDR3nt: TGCGCCAGCAGCCAAGATGGCGGGAGGACGGATACGCAGTATTTT
abundance: -; j_gene: TRBJ2-7; d_gene: -; v_gene: TRBV30; CDR3aa: CAWRGQGKEQYF; CDR3nt: TGTGCCTGGAGGGGGCAGGGTAAAGAGCAGTACTTC
abundance: once; j_gene: TRBJ1-1; d_gene: -; v_gene: TRBV5-1; CDR3aa: CASSLAVRKNTEAFF; CDR3nt: TGCGCCAGCAGCTTGGCGGTACGCAAGAACACTGAAGCTTTCTTT
abundance: few; j_gene: TRBJ1-4; d_gene: -; v_gene: TRBV4-1; CDR3aa: CASSPTGAQPEKLFF; CDR3nt: TGCGCCAGCAGCCCTACAGGCGCGCAGCCTGAAAAACTGTTTTTT
abundance: -; j_gene: TRBJ2-7; d_gene: TRBD2; v_gene: TRBV4-2; CDR3aa: CASSLGTSGSYEQYF; CDR3nt: TGTGCCAGCAGCCTGGGGACTAGCGGATCCTACGAGCAGTACTTC
abundance: few; j_gene: TRBJ1-2; d_gene: -; v_gene: TRBV19; CDR3aa: CASSMFFRSNYGYTF; CDR3nt: TGTGCCAGTAGTATGTTCTTCAGAAGTAACTATGGCTACACCTTC
abundance: -; j_gene: TRBJ1-6; d_gene: -; v_gene: TRBV9; CDR3aa: CASSVQGMNSPLHF; CDR3nt: TGTGCCAGCAGCGTACAGGGAATGAATTCACCCCTCCACTTT
abundance: -; j_gene: TRBJ2-3; d_gene: -; v_gene: TRBV27; CDR3aa: CASSFLGDTQYF; CDR3nt: TGTGCCAGCAGTTTCCTCGGGGATACGCAGTATTTT
abundance: -; j_gene: TRBJ1-5; d_gene: -; v_gene: TRBV27; CDR3aa: CASSLFYGVGQPQHF; CDR3nt: TGTGCCAGCAGTTTATTTTACGGGGTGGGCCAGCCCCAGCATTTT
abundance: -; j_gene: TRBJ1-5; d_gene: TRBD1; v_gene: TRBV6-5; CDR3aa: CASKPQGARLPQHF; CDR3nt: TGTGCCAGCAAACCACAGGGGGCGAGACTGCCCCAGCATTTT
abundance: -; j_gene: TRBJ1-2; d_gene: -; v_gene: TRBV10-1; CDR3aa: CASSGQINYGYTF; CDR3nt: TGCGCCAGCAGTGGACAGATTAACTATGGCTACACCTTC
abundance: few; j_gene: TRBJ1-5; d_gene: -; v_gene: TRBV1; CDR3aa: CTSSQDGTGTDQPQHF; CDR3nt: TGCACCAGCAGCCAAGACGGGACAGGAACGGATCAGCCCCAGCATTTT
abundance: -; j_gene: TRBJ2-7; d_gene: -; v_gene: TRBV9; CDR3aa: CASSGDFPYEQYF; CDR3nt: TGTGCCAGCAGCGGGGACTTCCCATACGAGCAGTACTTC
abundance: -; j_gene: TRBJ2-1; d_gene: TRBD2; v_gene: TRBV15; CDR3aa: CATSRVPPIGGRRNEQFF; CDR3nt: TGTGCCACCAGCAGAGTACCCCCTATAGGCGGGAGAAGAAATGAGCAGTTCTTC
abundance: few; j_gene: TRBJ1-4; d_gene: TRBD1; v_gene: TRBV6-1; CDR3aa: CASRTGWESNEKLFF; CDR3nt: TGTGCCAGCAGGACAGGGTGGGAGTCTAATGAAAAACTGTTTTTT
abundance: -; j_gene: TRBJ2-1; d_gene: -; v_gene: TRBV15; CDR3aa: CATSREGYYNEQFF; CDR3nt: TGTGCCACCAGCAGAGAGGGCTACTACAATGAGCAGTTCTTC
abundance: -; j_gene: TRBJ2-1; d_gene: -; v_gene: TRBV28; CDR3aa: CASSLVSGGMGEQFF; CDR3nt: TGTGCCAGCAGTTTAGTATCAGGAGGAATGGGTGAGCAGTTCTTC
abundance: -; j_gene: TRBJ1-1; d_gene: -; v_gene: TRBV11-3; CDR3aa: CASSPRGPEAFF; CDR3nt: TGTGCCAGCAGCCCTAGGGGCCCTGAAGCTTTCTTT
abundance: -; j_gene: TRBJ2-2; d_gene: -; v_gene: TRBV2; CDR3aa: CASVDRRGGELFF; CDR3nt: TGTGCCAGCGTGGACCGAAGGGGCGGGGAGCTGTTTTTT
abundance: -; j_gene: TRBJ2-5; d_gene: -; v_gene: TRBV25-1; CDR3aa: CASSGGDPEAPKETQYF; CDR3nt: TGTGCCAGCAGTGGCGGGGACCCCGAGGCCCCCAAAGAGACCCAGTACTTC
abundance: -; j_gene: TRBJ2-2; d_gene: TRBD2; v_gene: TRBV27; CDR3aa: CASSGGFREGHRSGELFF; CDR3nt: TGTGCCAGCAGTGGGGGTTTTCGGGAGGGCCATCGCAGCGGGGAGCTGTTTTTT
abundance: -; j_gene: TRBJ2-6; d_gene: -; v_gene: TRBV9; CDR3aa: CASSVVSGANVLTF; CDR3nt: TGTGCCAGCAGCGTAGTATCTGGGGCCAACGTCCTGACTTTC
abundance: once; j_gene: TRBJ1-2; d_gene: -; v_gene: TRBV6-5; CDR3aa: CASSYYGNYGYTF; CDR3nt: TGTGCCAGCAGTTACTACGGGAACTATGGCTACACCTTC